A selection of T cell receptor beta chains follows, all from one sample in a study of vaccination effects on CD4 cells after COVID-19. Sequencing used immunoSEQ multiplex PCR; TCRdb keeps in-frame clones, though not all of them. The sample has about 65,000 clones; less than 85% are singletons. Antigen specificity for these receptors is unknown. The sample here was CD4+ T cells from PBMCs cultured with HCoV-NL63 spike peptides, taken before COVID-19 vaccination. The receptors stem from a human donor who received a COVID-19 vaccine. CDR3s include the opening cysteine and the closing phenylalanine or tryptophan. The D gene is left open where the match is weak. The size entry is marked missing in some rows and otherwise reads once, few, many or a size class.

>-|-|TRBV12-5|TRBJ2-1
CASGLVRRGEQFF
TGTGCTAGTGGTTTGGTACGACGGGGTGAGCAGTTCTTC
>-|once|TRBV19|TRBJ1-5
CASSQYQGPAQPQHF
TGTGCCAGTAGTCAGTACCAAGGTCCGGCTCAGCCCCAGCATTTT
>-|-|TRBV28|TRBJ1-1
CASIFLRGSGEAFF
TGTGCCAGCATCTTCCTTAGGGGGAGCGGTGAAGCTTTCTTT
>-|-|TRBV5-4|TRBJ1-1
CASSPELLTRAEAFF
TGTGCCAGCAGCCCTGAATTACTCACGCGGGCTGAAGCTTTCTTT
>-|-|TRBV5-4|TRBJ1-5
CASSRGPSNQPQHF
TGTGCCAGCAGCCGGGGACCCAGCAATCAGCCCCAGCATTTT
>-|-|TRBV29-1|TRBJ2-2
CSARGGGTNTGELFF
TGCAGCGCCCGCGGTGGGGGCACGAACACCGGGGAGCTGTTTTTT
>-|-|TRBV3-1/TRBV3-2|TRBJ2-5
CASSLLGETQYF
TGTGCCAGCAGCCTGCTCGGAGAGACCCAGTACTTC
>-|-|TRBV6-6|TRBJ1-4
CASSSGRAATNEKLFF
TGTGCCAGCAGTTCCGGACGGGCGGCAACTAATGAAAAACTGTTTTTT
>-|-|TRBV6-5|TRBJ1-1
CASSYYRLRKNTEAFF
TGTGCCAGCAGTTACTACCGGTTGCGCAAGAACACTGAAGCTTTCTTT
>-|-|TRBV28|TRBJ1-2
CASSFTTGIGGYTF
TGTGCCAGCAGTTTTACTACGGGCATCGGTGGCTACACCTTC
>-|-|TRBV5-1|TRBJ2-3
CASSQILTSTDTQYF
TGCGCCAGCAGCCAAATTTTAACTAGCACAGATACGCAGTATTTT
>TRBD2|-|TRBV6-2/TRBV6-3|TRBJ2-3
CASSYSTGRGTSTDTQYF
TGTGCCAGCAGTTACTCGACCGGGCGGGGGACTAGCACAGATACGCAGTATTTT
>-|-|TRBV18|TRBJ2-1
CASSPKGAYNEQFF
TGTGCCAGCTCCCCCAAGGGAGCCTACAATGAGCAGTTCTTC
>-|-|TRBV11-3|TRBJ2-3
CASSQSSDTQYF
TGTGCCAGCAGCCAGAGTTCGGATACGCAGTATTTT
>TRBD1|-|TRBV6-6|TRBJ1-3
CASSSSGQGMNTIYF
TGTGCCAGCAGTTCCTCGGGACAGGGTATGAACACCATATATTTT
>-|few|TRBV6-2/TRBV6-3|TRBJ2-2
CASSNQGLSTGELFF
TGTGCCAGCAGTAACCAGGGACTCAGCACCGGGGAGCTGTTTTTT
>TRBD1|-|TRBV6-6|TRBJ1-1
CASRPDRGVGDTEAFF
TGTGCCAGCAGACCGGACAGGGGCGTAGGGGACACTGAAGCTTTCTTT
>TRBD2|-|TRBV6-1|TRBJ2-1
CASSEGLAATGEQFF
TGTGCCAGCAGTGAAGGACTAGCGGCGACAGGTGAGCAGTTCTTC
>TRBD1|-|TRBV18|TRBJ1-4
CASSPPEGQGASKEKLFF
TGTGCCAGCTCACCACCGGAGGGACAGGGGGCGAGTAAAGAAAAACTGTTTTTT
>-|-|TRBV6-2/TRBV6-3|TRBJ2-5
CASSYSSTQETQYF
TGTGCCAGCAGTTACTCTTCGACGCAGGAGACCCAGTACTTC
>-|few|TRBV19|TRBJ2-3
CASKGQRPTDTQYF
TGTGCCAGTAAAGGACAACGCCCCACAGATACGCAGTATTTT
>TRBD1|-|TRBV6-4|TRBJ2-2
CASSPNRGNTGELFF
TGTGCCAGCAGTCCTAACAGGGGGAACACCGGGGAGCTGTTTTTT
>-|-|TRBV5-1|TRBJ2-5
CASSLGALRETQYF
TGCGCCAGCAGCTTGGGGGCCTTGAGGGAGACCCAGTACTTC
>-|-|TRBV5-1|TRBJ2-3
CASSLTSGERGNTQYF
TGCGCCAGCAGCTTAACCTCAGGGGAACGGGGGAATACGCAGTATTTT
>TRBD1|-|TRBV24-1|TRBJ2-3
CATSDSQGAGDTQYF
TGTGCCACCAGTGATTCCCAGGGGGCAGGGGATACGCAGTATTTT
>TRBD2|-|TRBV28|TRBJ2-4
CASSVWGLDKNIQYF
TGTGCCAGCAGTGTTTGGGGACTAGACAAAAACATTCAGTACTTC
>TRBD1|few|TRBV2|TRBJ2-1
CASRPLQGAFEQFF
TGTGCCAGCCGACCGCTACAGGGGGCGTTTGAGCAGTTCTTC
>TRBD1|-|TRBV24-1|TRBJ1-2
CATNRGTGDGYTF
TGTGCCACCAACCGAGGGACAGGGGATGGCTACACCTTC
>-|few|TRBV7-2|TRBJ2-2
CASSLAPSGRGTGELFF
TGTGCCAGCAGCTTAGCGCCTTCAGGCAGAGGGACCGGGGAGCTGTTTTTT
>TRBD1|-|TRBV27|TRBJ1-2
CASSHTGTGGRSYGYTF
TGTGCCAGCAGTCATACCGGGACAGGGGGCAGGAGCTATGGCTACACCTTC
>TRBD2|-|TRBV7-9|TRBJ2-3
CASSRTSGGTDTQYF
TGTGCCAGCAGCCGGACTAGCGGCGGCACAGATACGCAGTATTTT
>TRBD2|-|TRBV2|TRBJ2-1
CAIRGEGPNEQFF
TGTGCCATCCGGGGGGAAGGGCCTAATGAGCAGTTCTTC
>-|-|TRBV5-1|TRBJ2-5
CASSPQGNGLETQYF
TGCGCCAGCAGCCCCCAGGGTAATGGGCTGGAGACCCAGTACTTC
>-|few|TRBV30|TRBJ1-2
CAWSDLNRLYGYTF
TGTGCCTGGAGCGACCTGAACAGGCTCTATGGCTACACCTTC
>TRBD1|-|TRBV6-2/TRBV6-3|TRBJ1-2
CASSYTGDYGYTF
TGTGCCAGCAGTTACACAGGGGACTATGGCTACACCTTC
>-|-|TRBV10-3|TRBJ1-4
CAISEFEQGGEKLFF
TGTGCCATCAGTGAGTTTGAACAGGGTGGAGAAAAACTGTTTTTT
>-|-|TRBV19|TRBJ1-6
CASSIDRQTPLHF
TGTGCCAGTAGTATAGATCGACAGACACCCCTCCACTTT
>TRBD2|-|TRBV19|TRBJ2-3
CASSPGLAVGADTQYF
TGTGCCAGTAGTCCGGGACTAGCTGTGGGTGCAGATACGCAGTATTTT
>TRBD2|-|TRBV14|TRBJ2-1
CASSQIGGASWEIF
TGTGCCAGCAGCCAAATCGGGGGGGCCTCCTGGGAGATCTTC
>TRBD2|-|TRBV5-1|TRBJ2-1
CASSLAAIPQRGNFHNEQFF
TGCGCCAGCAGCTTGGCTGCTATTCCCCAGCGGGGTAACTTCCACAATGAGCAGTTCTTC